The 10 T cell receptor beta chains given below trace back to one sample, sequenced in a study of CD4 and CD8 cells across lung adenocarcinoma regions. TCRdb re-analysed the PCR reads in MiXCR, keeping a single row per CDR3 protein. This table holds more than 15,000 distinct CDR3 sequences, roughly 46% found once. Sequenced input: CD4+ T cells from the margin of a lung tumor. Receptors were obtained from a male donor with lung adenocarcinoma. The CD4 and CD8 labels of this study may be unreliable.

This chain joins TRBV6-1 and TRBJ1-2; TRBD1 agrees at 8 bases. The CDR3 totals 11 residues. Germline CDR1 MNHNS, CDR2 SASEGT. J was trimmed by 7 bases and V by 6 bases; bases with no gene match: 1. CDR3 DNA sequence: TGTGCCAGCAGAACAGGGGGTGGCTACACCTTC. Translating gives CASRTGGGYTF.

By proportion, this clonotype is medium-sized. As DNA, the CDR3 is TGTGCCAGCAGTGGGGGGTTTGGCTATGGCTACACCTTC. It yields the protein CASSGGFGYGYTF. The genes are TRBV6-1 and TRBJ1-2; D is perhaps TRBD1 (5 bases). CDR3 length: 13 amino acids. Trimming left V 4 bases short and J 4 bases short, with 10 bases between. The germline CDR1 and CDR2 sequences are MNHNS and SASEGT.

By share, this clonotype counts as medium-sized. The chain carries TRBV27 and TRBJ2-5; TRBD2 agrees at 12 bases. The J segment lost 1 base and the V segment lost 7 bases, leaving 7 bases of the junction unmatched. Looked up from germline, CDR1 is MNHEY and CDR2 is SMNVEV (reference sequence). The CDR3 has 16 residues. The CDR3 nucleotides read TGTGCCAGCACTCGGCTAGCGGGAGGGGGCCAAGAGACCCAGTACTTC. The encoded protein is CASTRLAGGGQETQYF.

The table lists this clonotype with many counts. The DNA of the CDR3 is TGTGCCAGCAGATCCGGTTGGACAGATACGCAGTATTTT. Residues: CASRSGWTDTQYF. This sequence joins TRBV6-1 and TRBJ2-3, with no clear D. CDR1 is MNHNS, CDR2 SASEGT, per germline. V lost 6 bases and J lost 3, with 10 bases in between. This CDR3 has 13 amino acids.

The chain joins TRBV7-2 to TRBJ2-1; D is possibly TRBD1 (6 bases). The J call may not be correct, given that the DNA end is closer to TRBJ2-5. Germline V gene sequence: CDR1 SGHTA, CDR2 FQGNSA. CDR3 length: 17 residues. DNA for the CDR3: TGTGCCAGCAGCCAAAACGGCGGGCGTCAGGGGCAAGAGACCCAGTACTTC. Protein: CASSQNGGRQGQETQYF.

The chain employs TRBV7-2 and TRBJ2-7; the D gene is possibly TRBD1 (5 bases). Germline V gene lookup returns CDR1 SGHTA and CDR2 FQGNSA. The V end lost 5 bases, the J end lost 0 bases, and 17 bases lay between the germline ends. The CDR3 has 16 residues. The CDR3 loop reads CASSREATRVSYEQYF. The CDR3 bases are TGTGCCAGCAGCCGAGAGGCCACCAGGGTCTCCTACGAGCAGTACTTC.

This rearrangement joins TRBV12-3 or TRBV12-4 to TRBJ2-1, with TRBD2 matching over 8 bases. The junction had 14 bases not matched to a gene; V was cut back by 5 bases and J by 8 bases. The CDR3 runs 16 residues. The CDR3 nucleotides are TGTGCCAGCAGTCCCAATTCGGGCGGGGGGAGGGATGAGCAGTTCTTC. It encodes CASSPNSGGGRDEQFF.

This clonotype was seen repeatedly, ten times or more. The chain uses TRBV7-8 and TRBJ2-3; 11 bases line up with TRBD1. The CDR3 runs to 16 residues. Germline V gene data show CDR1 as SGHVS and CDR2 as FQNEAQ. Trimming cost V 3 bases and J 0 bases; bases outside gene matches: 2. CDR3 residues: CASSFGTGGSTDTQYF. The CDR3 DNA is TGTGCCAGCAGCTTCGGGACAGGGGGTAGCACAGATACGCAGTATTTT.

This clonotype was seen only once. The V gene is TRBV20-1, the J gene TRBJ2-1, with D tentatively TRBD1 (6 bases). The CDR3 spans 12 residues. Trimming pared 5 bases from V and 13 bases from J, leaving 18 bases between. CDR1 and CDR2 (germline): DFQATT, SNEGSKA (reference sequence). CDR3 in DNA: TGCAGTGCTTGGACAGCTCAAGAGACCCAGTTCTTC. It encodes CSAWTAQETQFF.

In this sample, this clonotype turned up many times. The rearrangement joins TRBV7-3 to TRBJ2-1; 8 bases match TRBD2. Germline-derived CDR1 and CDR2 are SGHTA and FQGTGA. The CDR3 length is 16 residues. Trimming cost V 5 bases and J 6 bases; bases outside gene matches: 12. CDR3: CASSTSGGVQGNEQFF. The CDR3 bases are TGTGCCAGCAGCACATCGGGGGGGGTTCAAGGCAATGAGCAGTTCTTC.